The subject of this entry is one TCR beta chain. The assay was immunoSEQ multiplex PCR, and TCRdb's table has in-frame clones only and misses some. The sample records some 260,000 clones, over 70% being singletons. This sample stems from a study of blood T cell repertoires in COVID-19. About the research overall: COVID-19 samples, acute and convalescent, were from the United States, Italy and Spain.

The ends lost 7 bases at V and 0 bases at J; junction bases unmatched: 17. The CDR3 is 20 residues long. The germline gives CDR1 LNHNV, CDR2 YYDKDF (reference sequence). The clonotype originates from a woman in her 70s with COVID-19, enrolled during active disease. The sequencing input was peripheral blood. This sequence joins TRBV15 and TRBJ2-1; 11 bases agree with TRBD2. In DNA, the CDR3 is TGTGCCACCATACTGGATAGGACTAGCGGGTACCTGAGCTCCTACAATGAGCAGTTCTTC. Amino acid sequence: CATILDRTSGYLSSYNEQFF.